A single sample is the source of the 14 T cell receptor beta chains below, sequenced in a study of blood T cells in healthy people across ages. PCR was performed a second time for roughly 7 to 12 cycles using a sample-barcoded 5' primer and a J-beta primer mix. A single record per CDR3 protein comes from TCRdb applying MiXCR to the 5' RACE reads. The sample has 700,000 to 1,000,000 distinct CDR3 sequences, approximately 48% seen once. Input material: blood. The receptors originated from a man in his 60s in good health.

This clonotype was counted only a few times. This chain uses TRBV20-1 with TRBJ2-3; D might be TRBD1 or TRBD2, each matching 6 bases. Between the trimmed V and J ends, which lost 5 bases and 9 bases, there was a span of 27 bases. The length of the CDR3 is 16 residues. The germline gives CDR1 DFQATT, CDR2 SNEGSKA (reference sequence). CDR3 loop: CSADGTGTSFAGTQYF. The CDR3 DNA sequence: TGCAGTGCTGATGGGACCGGGACATCCTTCGCGGGGACGCAGTATTTT.

The chain recombines TRBV10-2 with TRBJ2-3, with D possibly TRBD2 on 6 matching bases. Deletions cut 5 bases from V and 2 bases from J, with 14 bases between. CDR3 length equals 15 residues. Germline CDR1 is WSHSY and CDR2 is SAAADI. DNA of the CDR3: TGCGCCAGCAGTTTAACTAGCCGATACACAGATACGCAGTATTTT. Protein product: CASSLTSRYTDTQYF.

The rearrangement uses TRBV7-2 and TRBJ2-1, with 10 bases identical to TRBD2. The J call is in doubt because the DNA end fits TRBJ2-7 better. CDR1 is SGHTA and CDR2 is FQGNSA in the germline V gene. This CDR3 region has 19 residues. CDR3 nucleotides: TGTGCCAGCAGCTTAGTCTTAGCGGGGGGTATCAGCTCCTACAATGAGCAGTACTTC. Translation: CASSLVLAGGISSYNEQYF.

In its sample, this clonotype was seen a few times. The V call is TRBV7-2, the J call TRBJ1-1; D unresolved. This CDR3 is 16 amino acids long. Looked up from germline, CDR1 is SGHTA and CDR2 is FQGNSA. Trimming removed 5 bases at V and 0 bases at J, with 16 bases between. CDR3: CASSVPDGSLNTEAFF. The CDR3 DNA follows: TGTGCCAGCAGCGTTCCGGACGGGTCATTGAACACTGAAGCTTTCTTT.

The chain has TRBV6-1 and TRBJ1-5, with D maybe TRBD1 (5 bases). Germline V CDR1 and CDR2: MNHNS, SASEGT. Trimming shortened V by 7 bases and J by 5 bases, and 18 bases separated the two germline ends. The CDR3 covers 15 residues. The DNA for the CDR3 is TGTGCCAGCACCACCGGGACCCCGAGGGATCAGCCCCAGCATTTT. Translating it yields CASTTGTPRDQPQHF.

The chain employs TRBV12-3 or TRBV12-4 and TRBJ2-6, with D hard to call. This CDR3 is built from 15 residues. V lost 5 bases to trimming and J lost 2 bases, with 10 bases between them. The CDR3 is CASSLSAPGANVLTF. CDR3 in DNA: TGTGCCAGCAGTCTAAGCGCCCCTGGGGCCAACGTCCTGACTTTC.

The rearrangement uses TRBV7-2 and TRBJ1-2, with unresolved D. The germline gives CDR1 SGHTA, CDR2 FQGNSA. This CDR3 contains 12 residues. The V gene lost 4 bases and the J gene lost 4 bases, with 7 bases spanning the gap. The CDR3 coding sequence is TGTGCCAGCAGCTGGGCCACCTATGGCTACACCTTC. Translated: CASSWATYGYTF.

The chain is built from TRBV4-1 and TRBJ2-1; weak D call: TRBD2 (5 bases). Trimming left V 0 bases short and J 6 bases short, with 15 bases between. Germline assignment: CDR1 MGHRA and CDR2 YSYEKL. The CDR3 runs to 16 residues. CDR3 sequence reads: CASSQDHWASFNEQFF. The CDR3 DNA reads as TGCGCCAGCAGCCAAGATCATTGGGCTAGCTTCAATGAGCAGTTCTTC.

The V and J genes are TRBV7-2 and TRBJ2-3; 9 bases map to TRBD2. The V segment lost 5 bases and the J segment 14 bases; nucleotides outside the gene matches: 11. The length of the CDR3 is 13 residues. CDR1 is SGHTA and CDR2 is FQGNSA in the germline V gene. The CDR3 is CASSLLTGRGGYF. DNA for the CDR3: TGTGCCAGCAGCCTCCTGACTGGGCGGGGGGGGTATTTT.

The chain recombines TRBV25-1 with TRBJ2-2; 9 bases agree with TRBD1. The CDR3 sequence is 15 residues long. J was trimmed by 6 bases and V by 4 bases; bases with no gene match: 6. The germline gives CDR1 MGHDK, CDR2 SYGVNS. The CDR3 sequence: CASSVRDRDSGELFF. CDR3 nucleotide sequence: TGTGCCAGCAGTGTCCGGGACAGGGATTCCGGGGAGCTGTTTTTT.

This clonotype was seen more than once but under ten times. J is TRBJ2-7 and V is TRBV20-1; 7 nucleotides align to TRBD1. In germline, CDR1 is DFQATT, CDR2 SNEGSKA (reference sequence). The length of the CDR3 is 13 residues. V dropped 1 base and J dropped 1; count of bases not matched to a gene: 1. The CDR3 protein is CSARVQGSYEQYF. In DNA, the CDR3 is TGCAGTGCTAGAGTACAGGGGTCCTACGAGCAGTACTTC.

Only one count was recorded for this clonotype. The chain carries TRBV12-3 or TRBV12-4 and TRBJ2-7, with D possibly TRBD1 on 6 matching bases. The length of the CDR3 is 12 residues. V gave up 4 bases and J gave up 5 bases, with 9 bases separating them. CDR3 loop: CASSYGTNEQYF. DNA for the CDR3: TGTGCCAGCAGTTACGGGACAAACGAGCAGTACTTC.

The rearrangement links TRBV9 to TRBJ2-1; D is possibly TRBD1 (5 bases). The CDR3 spans 15 residues. Trimming pared 2 bases from V and 0 bases from J, leaving 9 bases between. Looked up from germline, CDR1 is SGDLS and CDR2 is YYNGEE. In nucleotides, the CDR3 is TGTGCCAGCAGCGTCGGACAACTCTCCTACAATGAGCAGTTCTTC. Its protein is CASSVGQLSYNEQFF.

Turning to this clonotype: A much larger clone is a single base away; this may be a read error. The chain recombines TRBV7-2 with TRBJ2-4; tentative D call: TRBD2 (6 bases). The J call is in doubt because the DNA end fits TRBJ2-5 better. Germline V gives CDR1 SGHTA, CDR2 FQGNSA. This CDR3 contains 14 residues. DNA for the CDR3: TGTGCCAGCAGCCTCGGCGGGGCGGAGGAGACCCAGTACTTC. It encodes CASSLGGAEETQYF.